The sequence of this T cell receptor (beta chain) was determined in a study of spatial heterogeneity in lung cancer. Whole-study results and caveats: Ubiquitous expanded TCR counts tracked ubiquitous nonsynonymous mutations, and regional counts tracked regional ones. Estimation of coverage gave values of approximately 6.8% for alpha and approximately 12% for beta chains in tumor T cells. Tumor mutation counts were tracked by expanded intratumoral alpha and beta TCR counts.

TCRdb independently ran MiXCR on the 5' RACE reads; one entry per CDR3 protein. In the table there are 150 to 200 distinct CDR3 sequences, roughly 36% of which are singletons. In the case of this clonotype: The antigen is unknown. The library was designed around alpha chains, so this beta chain is a stray read whose abundance carries little weight.

The time point here: sample taken at primary tumor resection. TCRs were sequenced from unsorted whole RNA of tumor, nontumor lung or PBMC. V lost 5 bases and J 8 bases, leaving 16 bases between the germline ends. The length of the CDR3 is 14 residues. Germline-derived CDR1 and CDR2 are SGHRS and YFSETQ. The J gene is TRBJ1-4, the V gene TRBV5-1; possibly TRBD1 for D (5 bases). The receptor's source is a female donor with early-stage non-small cell lung cancer. The specimen was lung tumor tissue, collected at surgery. The CDR3, as DNA: TGCGCCAGCAGACCCGGGACCCCTGGGGAAAAACTGTTTTTT. Translated: CASRPGTPGEKLFF. The variable domain in full, with the rest retrieved from reference TRBV5-1 and TRBJ1-4, is KAGVTQTPRYLIKTRGQQVTLSCSPISGHRSVSWYQQTPGQGLQFLFEYFSETQRNKGNFPGRFSGRQFSNSRSEMNVSTLELGDSALYLCASRPGTPGEKLFFGSGTQLSVL.